Below are 27 T cell receptor beta chains sequenced from a single sample in a study of blood T cells in healthy people across ages. For the second PCR, which ran for about 7 to 11 cycles, a sample-barcoded 5' primer and a J-beta primer mix were used. TCRdb recomputed calls from the 5' RACE reads with MiXCR, one row per CDR3 protein. The sample lists over a million distinct CDR3 sequences; around 59% were seen once. The sequenced sample consisted of blood. These receptors were collected from a man younger than 35 in good health.

V gene TRBV7-9 combines with J gene TRBJ1-1; 9 bases agree with TRBD1. Germline V lookup: CDR1 SEHNR, CDR2 FQNEAQ (reference sequence). CDR3 length: 15 residues. Trimming took 5 bases from V and 0 from J; bases not matched to a gene: 4. The CDR3 is CASSARTGVNTEAFF. The CDR3 nucleotides read TGTGCCAGCAGCGCCCGGACAGGGGTGAACACTGAAGCTTTCTTT. The entire variable domain, with the rest obtained from reference TRBV7-9 and TRBJ1-1, is as follows: DTGVSQNPRHKITKRGQNVTFRCDPISEHNRLYWYRQTLGQGPEFLTYFQNEAQLEKSRLLSDRFSAERPKGSFSTLEIQRTEQGDSAMYLCASSARTGVNTEAFFGQGTRLTVV.

The genes are TRBV20-1 and TRBJ2-3, with 9 bases lining up with TRBD2. The V gene end was trimmed by 5 bases and the J gene end by 6 bases; junction bases not matched to a gene: 9. The CDR3 is made up of 14 amino acids. CDR1 and CDR2 (germline): DFQATT, SNEGSKA (reference sequence). CDR3 sequence reads: CSAPRRGGADTQYF. Here the CDR3 DNA reads TGCAGTGCTCCACGGCGGGGGGGCGCTGATACGCAGTATTTT.

The V and J genes are TRBV6-5 and TRBJ1-4; possible D gene TRBD1, 6 bases. V lost 0 bases, J lost 7 bases, and 12 bases lay in between. The CDR3 spans 15 residues. The germline gives CDR1 MNHEY, CDR2 SVGAGI. CDR3 nucleotides: TGTGCCAGCAGTTACTCTCGGGGGGGCATTGAAAAACTGTTTTTT. It yields the protein CASSYSRGGIEKLFF.

This chain joins TRBV28 and TRBJ1-2, with 11 bases lining up with TRBD1. The V segment lost 4 bases and the J segment 5 bases; nucleotides outside the gene matches: 9. Germline V gene data show CDR1 as MDHEN and CDR2 as SYDVKM. The CDR3 is 16 residues long. CDR3 sequence: CASSSPGTGGGYGYTF. CDR3 coding DNA: TGTGCCAGCAGTTCACCCGGGACAGGGGGAGGATATGGCTACACCTTC.

J is TRBJ2-7 and V is TRBV27, with 14 bases lining up with TRBD2. Germline V gene data show CDR1 as MNHEY and CDR2 as SMNVEV (reference sequence). After removal of 5 bases from V and 4 bases from J, the junction contained 4 bases not matched to a gene. This CDR3 region has 15 residues. The CDR3 DNA reads TGTGCCAGCAGTGTTGGGACTAGCGGGGGATACGAGCAGTACTTC. This codes for CASSVGTSGGYEQYF.

This clonotype was seen only a few times. Relative to the germline gene, one junction end is altered; a read error may explain this. The chain employs TRBV4-1 and TRBJ2-6; tentatively, D is TRBD2 (5 bases). CDR3 length: 14 residues. Per the germline V gene, CDR1 is MGHRA and CDR2 is YSYEKL. CDR3 loop: CASSQDRGANVLTF. DNA for the CDR3: TGCGCCAGCAGTCAAGACCGGGGAGCCAACGTCCTGACTTTC.

The CDR3 coding sequence is TGTGCCAGCAGTTCGACAGGGGCAGGGAACCAGCCCCAGCATTTT. As protein: CASSSTGAGNQPQHF. The chain couples TRBV6-6 to TRBJ1-5; TRBD1 aligns across 8 bases. The CDR3 totals 15 residues. With V trimmed by 4 bases and J by 7 bases, 9 bases remained unmatched. Germline-derived CDR1 and CDR2 are MNHNY and SVGAGI (reference sequence).

The V call is TRBV29-1, the J call TRBJ2-5; possibly TRBD2 for D (5 bases). The V and J ends lost 6 bases and 1 base respectively, with 12 bases between them. The V gene's germline CDR1 is SQVTM and CDR2 ANQGSEA. CDR3 length: 13 residues. The DNA of the CDR3 is TGCAGCGTCCGAGAGGGCCGCCAAGAGACCCAGTACTTC. Translating it yields CSVREGRQETQYF.

The chain combines TRBV27 with TRBJ2-4; TRBD1 matches 7 bases. The J call may be faulty, since TRBJ2-5 better matches the DNA end. The CDR3 runs to 15 residues. Germline V gene data show CDR1 as MNHEY and CDR2 as SMNVEV (reference sequence). CDR3 coding DNA: TGTGCCAGCAGTAGCAGACAGGGCCTTTGGGAGACCCAGTACTTC. This sequence encodes CASSSRQGLWETQYF.

This rearrangement joins TRBV13 to TRBJ1-2; the D gene is possibly TRBD1 (5 bases). The V end lost 0 bases, the J end lost 7 bases, and 18 bases lay between the germline ends. The CDR3 is made up of 16 amino acids. In germline, CDR1 is PRHDT, CDR2 FYEKMQ (reference sequence). The CDR3 region is CASSLGDTGSPCGYTF. CDR3 sequence (DNA): TGTGCCAGCAGCTTAGGGGACACCGGCTCTCCATGTGGCTACACCTTC.

This chain connects TRBV29-1 to TRBJ2-7; D is possibly TRBD1 (6 bases). This CDR3 comprises 14 residues. With 6 bases removed from V and 6 bases from J, the gap between germline ends came to 21 bases. Germline-derived CDR1 and CDR2 are SQVTM and ANQGSEA. In DNA form, the CDR3 reads TGCAGCGTGGAAATTGCAGGGGTTTTGAGCGAGCAGTACTTC. Amino acid sequence: CSVEIAGVLSEQYF.

Of note for this clonotype: An end of the junction differs from the germline gene, which may be a read error. The chain recombines TRBV7-2 with TRBJ1-2, with 7 bases fitting TRBD1. CDR3 length equals 15 residues. The germline V gene encodes CDR1 SGHTA and CDR2 FQGNSA. The CDR3, as DNA: TGTGCCAGCAGCTTAGAAGGGGGCGTCTACTATGGCCACACCTTC. It is translated as CASSLEGGVYYGHTF.

This sequence joins TRBV28 and TRBJ2-7, with 9 bases aligning to TRBD2. The junction had 4 bases not matched to a gene; V was cut back by 3 bases and J by 1 base. This CDR3 has 15 residues. The germline V gene has CDR1 MDHEN and CDR2 SYDVKM. The CDR3 loop reads CASSFGLAGSYEQYF. Written as DNA, the CDR3 is TGTGCCAGCAGTTTTGGGCTAGCGGGGTCCTACGAGCAGTACTTC.

The chain joins TRBV12-3 or TRBV12-4 to TRBJ2-1, with 8 bases fitting TRBD2. The end of the DNA is better explained by TRBJ2-7, so the J call may be wrong. This CDR3 contains 14 residues. CDR3 sequence: CASRNSGVYNEQYF. Written as DNA, the CDR3 is TGTGCCAGCAGAAATAGCGGGGTCTACAATGAGCAGTACTTC.

The V call is TRBV5-1, the J call TRBJ2-1; D not certain. This CDR3 has 12 residues. The germline V gene encodes CDR1 SGHRS and CDR2 YFSETQ. Trimming left V 6 bases short and J 4 bases short, with 8 bases between. In nucleotides, the CDR3 is TGCGCCAGCAAGAGAGTGTACAATGAGCAGTTCTTC. This encodes CASKRVYNEQFF. Full variable domain (remainder filled in from reference TRBV5-1 and TRBJ2-1): KAGVTQTPRYLIKTRGQQVTLSCSPISGHRSVSWYQQTPGQGLQFLFEYFSETQRNKGNFPGRFSGRQFSNSRSEMNVSTLELGDSALYLCASKRVYNEQFFGPGTRLTVL.

This chain links TRBV7-2 with TRBJ1-4, with TRBD1 matching over 7 bases. The germline CDR1 and CDR2 sequences are SGHTA and FQGNSA. This CDR3 is 15 amino acids long. V shed 5 bases and J 15 bases; nucleotides not matched to a gene: 18. CDR3 in DNA: TGTGCCAGCAGCACCTTGGGACAGACCAATGATGAGGTGTTTTTT. The encoded protein is CASSTLGQTNDEVFF. Filled out from reference TRBV7-2 and TRBJ1-4, the complete variable domain reads GAGVSQSPSNKVTEKGKDVELRCDPISGHTALYWYRQSLGQGLEFLIYFQGNSAPDKSGLPSDRFSAERTGGSVSTLTIQRTQQEDSAVYLCASSTLGQTNDEVFFGSGTQLSVL.

In DNA, the CDR3 is TGTGCCAGCCCATTCACAGGGGATTACGACGAGCAGTACTTC. Translation: CASPFTGDYDEQYF. The V call is TRBV18, the J call TRBJ2-7, with 7 bases fitting TRBD1. This CDR3 region has 14 residues. The V segment lost 8 bases and the J segment 5 bases; nucleotides outside the gene matches: 12. Per germline, CDR1 KGHSH and CDR2 LQKENI.

The chain is built from TRBV20-1 and TRBJ1-6; unclear D gene. Trimming left V 1 base short and J 1 base short, with 11 bases between. Looked up from germline, CDR1 is DFQATT and CDR2 is SNEGSKA (reference sequence). CDR3 length equals 16 residues. CDR3 bases: TGCAGTGCTAGAGTTTCGGGATGGTCCTATAATTCACCCCTCCACTTT. It is translated as CSARVSGWSYNSPLHF.

The chain recombines TRBV20-1 with TRBJ2-7, with TRBD1 matching over 9 bases. CDR1 is DFQATT, CDR2 SNEGSKA, per germline (reference sequence). The CDR3 is 15 amino acids. V trimming: 6 bases; J trimming: 2 bases; junction bases outside the gene matches: 11. CDR3 sequence reads: CSADMQGQGTYEQYF. CDR3 nucleotide sequence: TGCAGTGCCGATATGCAGGGACAGGGTACCTACGAGCAGTACTTC.

The V and J genes are TRBV6-5 and TRBJ2-7; 7 bases map to TRBD1. Unmatched junction bases numbered 6, after V lost 1 base and J lost 3 bases. This CDR3 contains 15 residues. Germline CDR1 MNHEY, CDR2 SVGAGI. The CDR3 loop is CASSYLGTEVYEQYF. The CDR3, as DNA: TGTGCCAGCAGTTACTTAGGGACAGAAGTCTACGAGCAGTACTTC.

The rearrangement joins TRBV14 to TRBJ2-7, with 11 positions matching TRBD1. The CDR3 is 16 amino acids. Germline V gene data show CDR1 as SGHDN and CDR2 as FVKESK. V dropped 1 base and J dropped 6; count of bases not matched to a gene: 8. The CDR3 region has the DNA TGTGCCAGCAGCCAAGTTTTTGGGACAGGGGGTTCCGAGCAGTACTTC. It is translated as CASSQVFGTGGSEQYF.

The CDR3 loop reads CASSFWREGPDEQFF. The CDR3 nucleotides are TGCGCCAGCAGCTTTTGGCGGGAGGGCCCGGATGAGCAGTTCTTC. The chain carries TRBV5-1 and TRBJ2-1; TRBD2 aligns across 9 bases. After removal of 2 bases from V and 8 bases from J, the junction contained 8 bases not matched to a gene. The V gene's germline CDR1 is SGHRS and CDR2 YFSETQ. This CDR3 is built from 15 residues.

A remark on this clonotype: A junction boundary mismatches the germline segment, possibly from a read error. The chain has TRBV5-1 and TRBJ2-3; 8 bases match TRBD2. The CDR3 runs to 17 residues. Germline CDR1 and CDR2: SGHRS and YFSETQ. DNA for the CDR3: TGCGCCAGCAGCTTGGTATTAGGAGCGGGAGCCCGGGATACGCGGTATTTT. Translating it yields CASSLVLGAGARDTRYF.

The CDR3 region has the DNA TGCAGTGCTAGAGCTCTGACCGCCCTGGACCACGAGCAGTACTTC. Protein product: CSARALTALDHEQYF. This sequence joins TRBV20-1 and TRBJ2-4; D not resolved. The J call may be wrong; the DNA end is better matched by TRBJ2-7. This CDR3 spans 15 amino acids. Germline lookup yields CDR1 DFQATT and CDR2 SNEGSKA (reference sequence).

V usage is TRBV18 and J usage is TRBJ1-5, with 10 bases that match TRBD1. CDR1 and CDR2 from the germline V gene are KGHSH and LQKENI. V gave up 4 bases and J gave up 7 bases; unmatched junction bases: 7. The CDR3 is 15 residues long. Written as DNA, the CDR3 is TGTGCCAGCTCACTTGGGACAGGGGCCACGCAGCCCCAGCATTTT. Translation: CASSLGTGATQPQHF. Combining the CDR3 with reference TRBV18 and TRBJ1-5 gives the whole variable domain NAGVMQNPRHLVRRRGQEARLRCSPMKGHSHVYWYRQLPEEGLKFMVYLQKENIIDESGMPKERFSAEFPKEGPSILRIQQVVRGDSAAYFCASSLGTGATQPQHFGDGTRLSIL.

The CDR3 DNA follows: TGCGCCAGCAGCTTGGTTAATTTAGCGGGGGTCTACAATGAGCAGTTCTTC. Amino acid sequence: CASSLVNLAGVYNEQFF. This chain links TRBV5-1 with TRBJ2-1, with 9 bases that match TRBD2. J was trimmed by 3 bases and V by 0 bases; bases with no gene match: 7. Germline V CDR1 and CDR2: SGHRS, YFSETQ. This CDR3 comprises 17 residues.

This chain links TRBV5-5 with TRBJ2-4; unclear D gene. Germline V gene sequence: CDR1 SGHKS, CDR2 YYEKEE (reference sequence). Trimming pared 2 bases from V and 3 bases from J, leaving 9 bases between. The CDR3 totals 14 residues. The CDR3 DNA sequence: TGTGCCAGCAGCTTCTGGGGTGGCAAAAACATTCAGTACTTC. It is translated as CASSFWGGKNIQYF.